This note documents a single T cell receptor (beta chain) sequence. Its antigen remains unknown. The data were obtained in a study of T cell responses to AZD1222 COVID-19 vaccine. The assay was immunoSEQ multiplex PCR, and TCRdb's table has in-frame clones only and misses some. The data show 94,000 or so clones, 85% to 90% seen once. Study outcomes and limitations: Regions 160-218 and 743-854 dominated among vaccine-associated CD4 TCRs spanning spike. Unmutated regions of variants are reportedly targeted by nearly half of spike-specific TCRs. The study found Spike-specific TCR breadth and depth rose after two AZD1222 doses.

V lost 5 bases and J 0 bases, leaving 8 bases between the germline ends. Germline CDR1 and CDR2: SGHTA and FQGTGA. The CDR3 totals 13 residues. The sequences come from peripheral blood, collected on day 0 of AZD1222 vaccination. The gene calls are TRBV7-3 and TRBJ2-7, with D possibly TRBD1 on 6 matching bases. This sequence was found in an adult in good health. CDR3 region: CASSPGHSYEQYF. CDR3 nucleotide sequence: TGTGCCAGCAGCCCGGGACACTCCTACGAGCAGTACTTC. Looking up the rest from reference TRBV7-3 and TRBJ2-7 gives the full variable domain: GAGVSQTPSNKVTEKGKYVELRCDPISGHTALYWYRQSLGQGPEFLIYFQGTGAADDSGLPNDRFFAVRPEGSVSTLKIQRTERGDSAVYLCASSPGHSYEQYFGPGTRLTVT.